At least ten counts were recorded for the clone carrying this T cell receptor (beta chain). The CDR3 runs to 15 residues. Trimming removed 4 bases from V and 8 bases from J; junction bases left unmatched: 13. Germline lookup yields CDR1 SGHRS and CDR2 YFSETQ. TCR beta CDR3 region amplification was performed from RNA transcripts. Using the HTBI primer set, a first-round RT-PCR was run on the TCR CDR3. Each CDR3 protein is one row after TCRdb ran MiXCR on the multiplex PCR reads. The sample holds 490,000 or so distinct CDR3 sequences, about 16% seen once. This sample stems from a study of T cells in Graves' hyperthyroidism and ophthalmopathy.

J is TRBJ2-3 and V is TRBV5-1; TRBD2 aligns across 7 bases. The origin of this receptor is a woman aged 25 to 39 with Graves' ophthalmopathy. Sequencing used blood. In DNA form, the CDR3 reads TGCGCCAGCAGCGGGAACCAACTAGCGCAGGGTACGCAGTATTTT. Translated: CASSGNQLAQGTQYF.